Listed below are T cell receptor beta chains from one sample, sequenced in a study of cytomegalovirus exposure and HLA in healthy donors. Assay used: immunoSEQ multiplex PCR; TCRdb lists only in-frame clones, some missing. The sample includes under 200,000 clones, 80% seen only once; the top ten take around 6.5%. Sequenced sample: PBMCs. Receptors originate from a male donor in good health and CMV-seropositive. Each CDR3 is given with its conserved first and last residue. A D gene is named only where the DNA matches it firmly. A clone size is listed for some rows: how often the clone was seen (once, few, many), or a class if it is expanded.

v_call	clone_size	j_call	d_call	cdr3_aa	cdr3_nt
TRBV29-1	-	TRBJ2-3	TRBD2	CSVPGQSGTRRGDTQYF	TGCAGCGTTCCCGGACAGAGCGGGACTAGGAGGGGAGATACGCAGTATTTT
TRBV30	-	TRBJ1-6	-	CAWSDMGPPLHF	TGTGCCTGGAGTGACATGGGGCCACCCCTCCACTTT
TRBV2	-	TRBJ1-2	-	CASGVRYYGYTF	TGTGCCAGCGGTGTCAGATACTATGGCTACACCTTC
TRBV11-2	-	TRBJ2-7	-	CASSLTGPLGYF	TGTGCCAGCAGCTTAACAGGGCCCTTAGGGTACTTC
TRBV7-2	-	TRBJ2-7	-	CASSFNRENEQYF	TGTGCCAGCAGCTTTAACAGGGAGAACGAGCAGTACTTC
TRBV6-5	few	TRBJ2-7	-	CASSYSPGEQYF	TGTGCCAGCAGTTACTCCCCCGGCGAGCAGTACTTC
TRBV6-5	-	TRBJ2-7	TRBD2	CASSYSSSGNYEQYF	TGTGCCAGCAGTTACTCATCTAGCGGCAATTACGAGCAGTACTTC
TRBV29-1	-	TRBJ1-1	-	CSVGRMNTEAFF	TGCAGCGTTGGGCGGATGAACACTGAAGCTTTCTTT
TRBV10-1	-	TRBJ2-2	-	CASSESRAGGTGELFF	TGCGCCAGCAGTGAGTCCAGGGCAGGTGGGACCGGGGAGCTGTTTTTT
TRBV19	-	TRBJ1-5	-	CASSSQVNSQPQHF	TGTGCCAGTAGCTCACAGGTAAATAGTCAGCCCCAGCATTTT
TRBV30	-	TRBJ2-1	TRBD2	CAWSRLAGGSEQFF	TGTGCCTGGAGCCGACTAGCGGGAGGAAGTGAGCAGTTCTTC
TRBV2	-	TRBJ1-1	-	CASSDGRTEAFF	TGTGCCAGCAGTGACGGGAGGACTGAAGCTTTCTTT
TRBV28	-	TRBJ1-2	-	CASSSGSRYGYTF	TGTGCCAGCAGTTCGGGATCAAGGTATGGCTACACCTTC
TRBV7-2	-	TRBJ2-3	TRBD1	CASSSDRQGMQYF	TGTGCCAGCAGCTCCGATCGACAGGGGATGCAGTATTTT